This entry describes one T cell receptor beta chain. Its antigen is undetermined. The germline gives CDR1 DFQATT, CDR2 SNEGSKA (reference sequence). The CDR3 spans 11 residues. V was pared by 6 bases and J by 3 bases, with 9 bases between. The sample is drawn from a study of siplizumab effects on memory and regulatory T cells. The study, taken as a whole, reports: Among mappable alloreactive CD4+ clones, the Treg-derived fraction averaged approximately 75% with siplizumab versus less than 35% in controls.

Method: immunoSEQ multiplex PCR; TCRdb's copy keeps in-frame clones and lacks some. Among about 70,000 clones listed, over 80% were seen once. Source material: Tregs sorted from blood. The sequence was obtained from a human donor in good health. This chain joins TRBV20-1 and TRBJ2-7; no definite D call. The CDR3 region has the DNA TGCAGTGCAACCCCAGGCTACGAGCAGTACTTC. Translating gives CSATPGYEQYF.